The clone carrying this T cell receptor (beta chain) was counted only a few times. Healthy Caucasian individuals from Russia aged roughly 6 to 95 served as donors. Each individual donor underwent a draw of ten milliliters of peripheral blood. The CDR3 is 15 residues long. Germline lookup yields CDR1 SGDLS and CDR2 YYNGEE. After removal of 3 bases from V and 7 bases from J, the junction contained 10 bases not matched to a gene. The data derive from a study of blood T cells in healthy people across ages. Through a sample-barcoded 5' primer and a J-beta primer mix, a second PCR was run for roughly 7 to 12 cycles. A template-switch adaptor containing 12 random nucleotides labeled each cDNA molecule. Paired-end reads containing CDR3 totaled no fewer than 3 million for each sample. From the 5' RACE reads, TCRdb called clonotypes with MiXCR, one entry per CDR3 protein. This sample has approximately 820,000 distinct CDR3 sequences, with around two fifths found just once.

The material sequenced was blood. The chain uses TRBV9 and TRBJ2-7, with TRBD2 identical over 10 bases. This TCR was recovered from a man between 60 and 70 years old in good health. DNA for the CDR3: TGTGCCAGCAGCGAAACCACTAGCGGGGTGGGTGAGCAGTACTTC. Translating it yields CASSETTSGVGEQYF.